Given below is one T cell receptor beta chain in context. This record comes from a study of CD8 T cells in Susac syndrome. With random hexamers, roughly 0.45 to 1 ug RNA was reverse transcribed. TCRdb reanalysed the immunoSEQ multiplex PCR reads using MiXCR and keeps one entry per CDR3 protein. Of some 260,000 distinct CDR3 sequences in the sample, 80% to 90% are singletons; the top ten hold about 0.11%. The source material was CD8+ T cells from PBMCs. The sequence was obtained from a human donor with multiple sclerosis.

Here the CDR3 DNA reads TGTGCCAGCAACAGGGGGGGCCTCGAGATCGGGGAGCTGTTTTTT. Translated: CASNRGGLEIGELFF. The V and J genes are TRBV7-9 and TRBJ2-2; the D gene is possibly TRBD1 (8 bases). The germline V gene encodes CDR1 SEHNR and CDR2 FQNEAQ (reference sequence). V was trimmed by 7 bases and J by 7 bases, leaving 19 bases between them. This CDR3 is 15 amino acids long.